Sequencing of this T cell receptor (beta chain) was carried out in a study of T cell changes during pregnancy in multiple sclerosis. V gave up 4 bases and J gave up 4 bases; unmatched junction bases: 1. From germline, CDR1 is MNHNS and CDR2 SASEGT. This CDR3 has 14 residues. Sequencing was performed with immunoSEQ multiplex PCR; in TCRdb, only in-frame clones are kept and a portion is missing. The sample has tens of thousands of clones, about 89% seen once. The starting material was CD4+ T cells from peripheral blood mononuclear cells, obtained in the third trimester of pregnancy. This clonotype was obtained from a female donor in good health, enrolled as a control in a pregnancy study. This sequence joins TRBV6-1 and TRBJ2-3; 11 positions match TRBD1. The CDR3 DNA reads TGTGCCAGCAGTGGGACAGGGGGCGCAGATACGCAGTATTTT. Protein sequence: CASSGTGGADTQYF.